A selection of T cell receptor beta chains follows, all from one sample in a study of T cell changes during pregnancy in multiple sclerosis. Here immunoSEQ multiplex PCR was the method, and the copy in TCRdb shows in-frame clones only, minus some. The sample records about 46,000 clones, about 94% being singletons. The sequencing used CD8+ T cells from peripheral blood mononuclear cells, collected after pregnancy. The receptor set was obtained from a female donor with multiple sclerosis, enrolled in a pregnancy study. The CDR3 runs from the conserved cysteine through the conserved F or W. The order of the fields is clone size, D gene, V gene, J gene, CDR3 protein, CDR3 DNA. D genes are given only for firm matches. The listing skips clone size in some rows; elsewhere it reads once, few, many or a size class.

>.|.|TRBV29-1|TRBJ2-1
CSVAGDYYDQLDNEQFF
TGCAGCGTTGCTGGAGACTACTACGACCAATTGGACAATGAGCAGTTCTTC
>.|.|TRBV27|TRBJ2-6
CASSPSGANVLTF
TGTGCCAGCAGTCCGTCTGGGGCCAACGTCCTGACTTTC
>.|TRBD2|TRBV28|TRBJ2-1
CASTPLGSGTSGYNEQFF
TGTGCCAGCACCCCCTTGGGGTCGGGGACTAGCGGTTACAATGAGCAGTTCTTC
>.|.|TRBV12-5|TRBJ2-5
CASGFGETQYF
TGTGCTAGTGGTTTCGGAGAGACCCAGTACTTC
>.|.|TRBV4-1|TRBJ2-1
CASSQDPLGPEQFF
TGCGCCAGCAGCCAAGATCCTCTGGGCCCTGAGCAGTTCTTC
>.|TRBD2|TRBV5-4|TRBJ2-3
CASSLAGGRADTQYF
TGTGCCAGCAGTTTAGCGGGGGGGCGGGCAGATACGCAGTATTTT
>.|.|TRBV5-1|TRBJ2-7
CASSFGVGGGHSYEQYF
TGCGCCAGCAGCTTTGGGGTAGGGGGGGGACATTCCTACGAGCAGTACTTC
>.|.|TRBV28|TRBJ2-5
CASKINWAGETQYF
TGTGCCAGCAAAATCAACTGGGCAGGAGAGACCCAGTACTTC
>.|.|TRBV4-1|TRBJ2-5
CASSQRYGGLQETQYF
TGCGCCAGCAGCCAAAGGTACGGGGGACTCCAAGAGACCCAGTACTTC
>.|TRBD2|TRBV6-1|TRBJ2-1
CASSVESGRVYEQFF
TGTGCCAGCAGTGTAGAAAGCGGGAGGGTGTATGAGCAGTTCTTC
>.|TRBD2|TRBV7-6|TRBJ2-7
CASSTPRAGGGYEQYF
TGTGCCAGCAGCACCCCCAGGGCGGGGGGCGGCTACGAGCAGTACTTC
>.|.|TRBV7-9|TRBJ2-5
CASSPVSEETQYF
TGTGCCAGCAGCCCAGTTAGCGAAGAGACCCAGTACTTC
>once|.|TRBV6-4|TRBJ1-1
CASSESGGLNTEAFF
TGTGCCAGCAGTGAGAGCGGGGGTCTGAACACTGAAGCTTTCTTT
>.|TRBD1|TRBV4-1|TRBJ2-7
CASSPQGQGVGYYEQYF
TGCGCCAGCAGCCCCCAAGGGCAGGGGGTAGGCTACTACGAGCAGTACTTC
>.|TRBD1|TRBV6-6|TRBJ2-5
CASSRYRGGETQYF
TGTGCCAGCAGCCGGTACAGGGGTGGAGAGACCCAGTACTTC
>once|.|TRBV5-4|TRBJ1-1
CASSESEPWKAGNTEAFF
TGTGCCAGCAGCGAAAGTGAACCCTGGAAGGCAGGAAACACTGAAGCTTTCTTT
>.|TRBD1|TRBV2|TRBJ1-1
CASKQGSVWEAFF
TGTGCCAGCAAACAGGGGAGTGTTTGGGAAGCTTTCTTT
>.|.|TRBV5-1|TRBJ1-2
CASSLQQNYGYTF
TGCGCCAGCAGCTTGCAACAGAACTATGGCTACACCTTC
>.|TRBD1|TRBV15|TRBJ1-6
CATSRDRTGRTSPLHF
TGTGCCACCAGCAGAGACCGGACAGGGAGGACTTCACCCCTCCACTTT
>.|TRBD1|TRBV5-1|TRBJ1-2
CASNLDRVDYGYTF
TGCGCCAGCAACCTAGACAGGGTGGACTATGGCTACACCTTC
>.|.|TRBV5-4|TRBJ1-3
CASSLDAQGSGNTIYF
TGTGCCAGCAGCTTGGACGCCCAGGGCTCTGGAAACACCATATATTTT
>once|TRBD1|TRBV11-3|TRBJ2-7
CASSPAGTGPYEQYF
TGTGCCAGCAGCCCGGCCGGGACAGGACCCTACGAGCAGTACTTC
>once|.|TRBV29-1|TRBJ1-2
CSAPGGGGYTF
TGCAGCGCTCCGGGGGGAGGTGGCTACACCTTC
>.|TRBD2|TRBV7-9|TRBJ2-7
CASSLIGGLASYEQYF
TGTGCCAGCAGCTTAATAGGCGGACTAGCCTCCTACGAGCAGTACTTC
>.|.|TRBV6-1|TRBJ1-2
CASSETTAPNYGYTF
TGTGCCAGCAGTGAAACGACAGCGCCTAACTATGGCTACACCTTC
>.|.|TRBV5-4|TRBJ2-1
CASSLWQVSYNEQFF
TGTGCCAGCAGCTTGTGGCAGGTCAGCTACAATGAGCAGTTCTTC